These 28 T cell receptor beta chains were all obtained from the same sample, sequenced in a study of cytomegalovirus exposure and HLA in healthy donors. PCR was performed using 60 Vbeta and 13 Jbeta primers. TCRdb's table, derived via immunoSEQ multiplex PCR, lists solely in-frame clones and lacks some. The sample lists 100,000 to 150,000 clones, about 74% seen once, with approximately 3.9% in the top ten. Sequencing was performed on PBMCs. These receptors were collected from a woman in her forties or fifties in good health and CMV-seropositive.

This rearrangement joins TRBV19 to TRBJ1-6; tentative D call: TRBD1 (6 bases). Germline CDR1 reads LNHDA; CDR2 reads SQIVND (reference sequence). The V gene lost 10 bases and the J gene lost 5 bases, with 18 bases spanning the gap. This CDR3 is built from 15 residues. The CDR3 here is CATHQGQLNNSPLHF. CDR3 DNA sequence: TGTGCCACCCACCAAGGACAGCTGAATAATTCACCCCTCCACTTT.

This rearrangement joins TRBV6-5 to TRBJ2-1; no reliable D call. The V and J ends lost 5 bases and 0 bases respectively, with 8 bases between them. The CDR3 runs to 14 residues. Germline V lookup: CDR1 MNHEY, CDR2 SVGAGI. The CDR3 DNA is TGTGCCAGCAGTCAACACAGCTCCTACAATGAGCAGTTCTTC. Translation: CASSQHSSYNEQFF.

CDR3 amino acids: CASRTGTAYQPQHF. CDR3 nucleotides: TGTGCCAGCAGGACCGGGACAGCTTATCAGCCCCAGCATTTT. The chain has TRBV6-6 and TRBJ1-5; 7 nucleotides align to TRBD1. The CDR3 extends over 14 amino acids. Germline-derived CDR1 and CDR2 are MNHNY and SVGAGI (reference sequence). V shed 6 bases and J 5 bases; nucleotides not matched to a gene: 7.

CDR3: CATSSRAGGKETQYF. In nucleotides, the CDR3 is TGTGCCACCAGCTCCCGGGCGGGGGGTAAAGAGACCCAGTACTTC. The chain is built from TRBV15 and TRBJ2-5; 8 nucleotides agree with TRBD2. CDR3 size: 15 residues. Losses at the gene ends were 5 bases for V and 3 bases for J; bases not matched to a gene: 8. CDR1 is LNHNV and CDR2 is YYDKDF in the germline V gene (reference sequence). The whole variable domain, remainder taken from reference TRBV15 and TRBJ2-5, is DAMVIQNPRYQVTQFGKPVTLSCSQTLNHNVMYWYQQKSSQAPKLLFHYYDKDFNNEADTPDNFQSRRPNTSFCFLDIRSPGLGDTAMYLCATSSRAGGKETQYFGPGTRLLVL.

CDR3 loop: CAWSVVNRGFSPLHF. The DNA for the CDR3 is TGTGCCTGGAGTGTAGTAAACAGGGGTTTTTCACCCCTCCACTTT. This chain connects TRBV30 to TRBJ1-6; 7 bases are shared with TRBD1. The germline V gene encodes CDR1 GTSNPN and CDR2 SVGIG (reference sequence). CDR3 length: 15 residues. V was clipped by 0 bases and J by 9 bases; unmatched bases: 8. The full variable domain, with the rest looked up from reference TRBV30 and TRBJ1-6, is SQTIHQWPATLVQPVGSPLSLECTVEGTSNPNLYWYRQAAGRGLQLLFYSVGIGQISSEVPQNLSASRPQDRQFILSSKKLLLSDSGFYLCAWSVVNRGFSPLHFGNGTRLTVT.

This clone came up a few times. The chain joins TRBV6-1 to TRBJ1-4; 7 nucleotides line up with TRBD1. Looked up from germline, CDR1 is MNHNS and CDR2 is SASEGT. The CDR3 is 15 residues long. With 4 bases clipped from V and 8 bases from J, the junction kept 10 bases outside the gene matches. CDR3: CASSGRGGLGEKLFF. DNA for the CDR3: TGTGCCAGCAGTGGGAGAGGGGGCCTTGGGGAAAAACTGTTTTTT.

The J gene is TRBJ2-2, the V gene TRBV2, with D possibly matching TRBD2 (6 bases). Deletions cut 6 bases from V and 4 bases from J, with 15 bases between. The CDR3 runs to 15 residues. Germline values: CDR1 SNHLY, CDR2 FYNNEI. The CDR3 spells CASRALAGSTGELFF. Here the CDR3 DNA reads TGTGCCAGCAGGGCCCTGGCGGGGAGCACCGGGGAGCTGTTTTTT.

The table lists this clone with a few counts. V usage is TRBV19 and J usage is TRBJ1-4, with D perhaps TRBD1 (5 bases). Germline V gene data show CDR1 as LNHDA and CDR2 as SQIVND (reference sequence). V lost 5 bases and J lost 5, with 15 bases in between. The CDR3 sequence is 15 residues long. The CDR3 loop is CASSSAWGPNEKLFF. CDR3 sequence (DNA): TGTGCCAGTAGTTCGGCGTGGGGCCCGAATGAAAAACTGTTTTTT.

Only one count was recorded for this clone. The chain links TRBV10-3 to TRBJ2-7; D may be TRBD1 (5 bases). Germline CDR1 is ENHRY and CDR2 is SYGVKD. CDR3 size: 16 residues. V gave up 2 bases and J gave up 1 base, with 15 bases separating them. CDR3 DNA sequence: TGTGCCATCAGTGAGCGGGCGGCGCAGGGTTCCTACGAGCAGTACTTC. Translated: CAISERAAQGSYEQYF.

The CDR3 loop is CASSYSLQTGDGYTF. CDR3 in DNA: TGTGCCAGCAGTTACTCGTTGCAGACAGGGGATGGCTACACCTTC. The V and J genes are TRBV6-5 and TRBJ1-2, with TRBD1 matching 8 bases. V lost 0 bases to trimming and J lost 6 bases; unmatched junction nucleotides: 6. CDR3 length equals 15 residues. Looked up from germline, CDR1 is MNHEY and CDR2 is SVGAGI.

The chain combines TRBV19 with TRBJ1-2, with D possibly TRBD1 on 6 matching bases. Per the germline V gene, CDR1 is LNHDA and CDR2 is SQIVND (reference sequence). The CDR3 spans 12 residues. V lost 6 bases, J lost 2 bases, and 7 bases lay in between. The CDR3 reads CASSGQNYGYTF. CDR3 in DNA: TGTGCCAGTAGCGGACAGAACTATGGCTACACCTTC.

The V call is TRBV5-1, the J call TRBJ2-5, with D possibly being TRBD2 (5 bases). There are 15 residues in the CDR3. Germline-derived CDR1 and CDR2 are SGHRS and YFSETQ. Trimming removed 0 bases from V and 11 bases from J, with 20 bases in between. The CDR3 DNA sequence: TGCGCCAGCAGCTTGGCCCCCTTGTATACTAGGAGGCAGTACTTC. It specifies CASSLAPLYTRRQYF. The entire variable domain, with the rest obtained from reference TRBV5-1 and TRBJ2-5, is as follows: KAGVTQTPRYLIKTRGQQVTLSCSPISGHRSVSWYQQTPGQGLQFLFEYFSETQRNKGNFPGRFSGRQFSNSRSEMNVSTLELGDSALYLCASSLAPLYTRRQYFGPGTRLLVL.

To note about this clone: The junction departs from the called germline gene at one end, perhaps through a read error. For the CDR3, the DNA is TGTGCCAGCAGTTCATCAGGAAAGGGACTAGACTTC. Its protein is CASSSSGKGLDF. The chain carries TRBV27 and TRBJ2-7; 8 nucleotides match TRBD2. The CDR3 is 12 amino acids. Germline CDR1 and CDR2: MNHEY and SMNVEV (reference sequence).

DNA for the CDR3: TGCGCCAGCAGCCCAGGAAGCTCTGGGGCCAACGTCCTGACTTTC. Protein: CASSPGSSGANVLTF. The genes are TRBV5-1 and TRBJ2-6; unclear D gene. With 4 bases removed from V and 0 bases from J, the gap between germline ends came to 8 bases. Germline V gene data show CDR1 as SGHRS and CDR2 as YFSETQ. The CDR3 length is 15 residues.

This chain uses TRBV7-6 with TRBJ2-5, with D possibly TRBD2 on 5 matching bases. Germline assignment: CDR1 SGHVS and CDR2 FNYEAQ. The CDR3 totals 14 residues. The germline V and J ends were trimmed by 5 bases and 5 bases, with 15 bases remaining between them. The CDR3 reads CASSAYRGSETQYF. CDR3 bases: TGTGCCAGCAGCGCCTACCGGGGATCGGAGACCCAGTACTTC.

The rearrangement uses TRBV30 and TRBJ1-2, with D hard to call. The CDR3 is 11 residues long. Germline-derived CDR1 and CDR2 are GTSNPN and SVGIG (reference sequence). Trimming removed 2 bases from V and 5 bases from J, with 6 bases in between. In DNA, the CDR3 is TGTGCCTGGAGTACGGGTTATGGCTACACCTTC. Translating gives CAWSTGYGYTF. The entire variable domain, with the rest obtained from reference TRBV30 and TRBJ1-2, is as follows: SQTIHQWPATLVQPVGSPLSLECTVEGTSNPNLYWYRQAAGRGLQLLFYSVGIGQISSEVPQNLSASRPQDRQFILSSKKLLLSDSGFYLCAWSTGYGYTFGSGTRLTVV.

The chain carries TRBV5-8 and TRBJ2-2; TRBD1 matches at 9 bases. The CDR3 sequence is 15 residues long. Germline-derived CDR1 and CDR2 are SGHTS and YDEGEE. V lost 4 bases to trimming and J lost 3 bases; unmatched junction nucleotides: 4. CDR3 DNA: TGTGCCAGCAGCCTACAGGGGGCGGACACCGGGGAGCTGTTTTTT. Protein product: CASSLQGADTGELFF.

The chain recombines TRBV21-1 with TRBJ2-1; TRBD2 is the table's D call and was not checked against the DNA. TRBV21-1 represents a pseudogene. The length of the CDR3 is 16 residues. The CDR3 nucleotides are TGTGCCAGCAGCACCGAAAACGGGGGGAACCACAATGAGCAGTTCTTC. Protein: CASSTENGGNHNEQFF.

The rearrangement links TRBV28 to TRBJ2-5; TRBD1 matches at 8 bases. The trim removed 4 bases at V and 14 bases at J, leaving 9 bases unmatched. CDR1 is MDHEN and CDR2 is SYDVKM in the germline V gene. The CDR3 loop spans 12 amino acids. CDR3 in DNA: TGTGCCAGCAGTTCCCCGACAGGGGAGGAATACTTC. Residues: CASSSPTGEEYF.

A word on this clone: At one end, the junction sequence differs from germline, possibly due to a read error. The sample carries other DNA sequences with the same CDR3. The J gene is TRBJ1-4, the V gene TRBV4-3; D is unclear. CDR1 is LGHNA, CDR2 YSLEER, per germline. The CDR3 loop spans 16 amino acids. CDR3 nucleotides: TGCGCCAGCAGCCAAGAGGGAGCCAGTGTTAATGAAAAATTGTTTTTT. The encoded protein is CASSQEGASVNEKLFF.

This chain joins TRBV28 and TRBJ1-5, with D possibly TRBD1 on 5 matching bases. Germline CDR1 reads MDHEN; CDR2 reads SYDVKM. V gave up 4 bases and J gave up 4 bases, with 11 bases separating them. The CDR3 contains 14 residues. The CDR3 DNA reads TGTGCCAGCAGTTCTCAGGGACTAAATCAGCCCCAGCATTTT. It is translated as CASSSQGLNQPQHF.

DNA of the CDR3: TGTGCCAGCAGTTACTCCCGGGGATATGGGGAGACCCAGTACTTC. Translated, it gives CASSYSRGYGETQYF. This sequence joins TRBV6-5 and TRBJ2-5; possible D gene TRBD2, 5 bases. The V gene's germline CDR1 is MNHEY and CDR2 SVGAGI. This CDR3 region has 15 residues. Trimming removed 0 bases at V and 5 bases at J, with 13 bases between.

The chain links TRBV23-1 to TRBJ2-7, with TRBD1 matching 11 bases. TRBV23-1 is an ORF, and what it does is uncertain. CDR3 size: 14 residues. V trimming: 2 bases; J trimming: 4 bases; junction bases outside the gene matches: 1. The chain's CDR3 is CASSQGTGGYEQYF. The CDR3, as DNA: TGCGCCAGCAGTCAAGGGACAGGGGGTTACGAGCAGTACTTC.

V is TRBV5-4 and J is TRBJ1-6; a weak D match, TRBD1 (6 bases). Germline CDR1 reads SGHNT; CDR2 reads YYREEE (reference sequence). V was cut by 5 bases and J by 0 bases, with 12 bases left in between. The length of the CDR3 is 16 residues. The CDR3 DNA follows: TGTGCCAGCAGACGAACAGGGCTCTCCTATAATTCACCCCTCCACTTT. Protein sequence: CASRRTGLSYNSPLHF.

The chain employs TRBV5-1 and TRBJ2-7; D not certain. Trimming shortened V by 2 bases and J by 3 bases, and 9 bases separated the two germline ends. CDR1 and CDR2 (germline): SGHRS, YFSETQ. The CDR3 is 13 amino acids. The CDR3 coding sequence is TGCGCCAGCAGCTTACCCCGCGGCTACGAGCAGTACTTC. This translates into CASSLPRGYEQYF.

This chain uses TRBV28 with TRBJ1-5, with D perhaps matching TRBD1 (5 bases). Trimming stripped 2 bases from V and 7 bases from J, with 12 bases between. The CDR3 runs 14 residues. The germline CDR1 and CDR2 sequences are MDHEN and SYDVKM. The CDR3 is CASSLGTMGQPQHF. The CDR3 nucleotides read TGTGCCAGCAGTTTAGGGACTATGGGACAGCCCCAGCATTTT.

The chain couples TRBV7-8 to TRBJ2-7; D perhaps matches TRBD2 (5 bases). This CDR3 is 14 amino acids long. Trimming removed 5 bases from V and 2 bases from J, with 13 bases in between. Per the germline V gene, CDR1 is SGHVS and CDR2 is FQNEAQ. CDR3 loop: CASSPRADAYEQYF. The DNA of the CDR3 is TGTGCCAGCAGCCCGAGGGCAGATGCCTACGAGCAGTACTTC.

The CDR3 sequence: CASSPAGGASDTQYF. DNA of the CDR3: TGTGCCAGCAGCCCCGCCGGGGGGGCCTCAGATACGCAGTATTTT. The chain joins TRBV7-3 to TRBJ2-3, with 8 bases identical to TRBD2. From germline, CDR1 is SGHTA and CDR2 FQGTGA. The CDR3 runs to 15 residues. Trimming took 5 bases from V and 4 from J; bases not matched to a gene: 8. The variable domain in full, completed from reference TRBV7-3 and TRBJ2-3, reads GAGVSQTPSNKVTEKGKYVELRCDPISGHTALYWYRQSLGQGPEFLIYFQGTGAADDSGLPNDRFFAVRPEGSVSTLKIQRTERGDSAVYLCASSPAGGASDTQYFGPGTRLTVL.